The sequence of this T cell receptor (beta chain) was determined in a study of T cells in women clearing cervical HPV infection. This table comes from immunoSEQ multiplex PCR, and its TCRdb copy is limited to in-frame clones, with some not included. This listing includes approximately 34,000 clones. HPV was found by MY09/MY11 PCR and dot-blot genotyping. Sequenced sample: blood buffy coat. This TCR came from a woman aged 18-69 years with a cervical HPV16 infection that either progressed to CIN3+ or cleared (not recorded which).

CDR3 bases read: TGTGCCAGCTCACCTGTGGTAGGGACTAGCGGTTCAAATGAG. This sequence encodes CASSPVVGTSGSNE. The CDR3 in full is CASSPVVGTSGSNEQFF. This chain links TRBV18 with TRBJ2-1; 11 bases line up with TRBD2. Sequencing ends 3 residues short of the CDR3 end; the germline J gene provides the rest. J gave up 7 bases and V 3 bases, and 11 bases lay outside the gene matches. The CDR3 contains 17 residues. CDR1 and CDR2 from the germline V gene are KGHSH and LQKENI.